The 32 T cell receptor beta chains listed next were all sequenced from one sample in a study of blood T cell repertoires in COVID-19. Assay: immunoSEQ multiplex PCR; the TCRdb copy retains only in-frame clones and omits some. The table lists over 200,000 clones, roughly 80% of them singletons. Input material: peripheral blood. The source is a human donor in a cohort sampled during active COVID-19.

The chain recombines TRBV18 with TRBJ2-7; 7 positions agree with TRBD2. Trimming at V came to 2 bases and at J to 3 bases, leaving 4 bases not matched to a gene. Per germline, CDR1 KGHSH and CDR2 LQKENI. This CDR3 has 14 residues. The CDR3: CASSPGTNLYEQYF. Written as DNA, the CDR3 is TGTGCCAGCTCACCAGGGACTAACCTCTACGAGCAGTACTTC. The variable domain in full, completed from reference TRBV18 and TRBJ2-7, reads NAGVMQNPRHLVRRRGQEARLRCSPMKGHSHVYWYRQLPEEGLKFMVYLQKENIIDESGMPKERFSAEFPKEGPSILRIQQVVRGDSAAYFCASSPGTNLYEQYFGPGTRLTVT.

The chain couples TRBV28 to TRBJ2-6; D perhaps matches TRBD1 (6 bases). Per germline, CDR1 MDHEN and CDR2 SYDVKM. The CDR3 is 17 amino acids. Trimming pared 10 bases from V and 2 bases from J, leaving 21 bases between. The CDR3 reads CATHLRGYTTGANVLTF. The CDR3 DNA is TGTGCCACCCACCTTAGGGGGTACACTACTGGGGCCAACGTCCTGACTTTC.

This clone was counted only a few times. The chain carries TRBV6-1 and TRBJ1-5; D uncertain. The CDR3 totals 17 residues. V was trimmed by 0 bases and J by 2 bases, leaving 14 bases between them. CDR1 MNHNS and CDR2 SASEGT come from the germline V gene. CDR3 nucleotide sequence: TGTGCCAGCAGTGAAGCATTAGAGGGATGGGGCAATCAGCCCCAGCATTTT. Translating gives CASSEALEGWGNQPQHF.

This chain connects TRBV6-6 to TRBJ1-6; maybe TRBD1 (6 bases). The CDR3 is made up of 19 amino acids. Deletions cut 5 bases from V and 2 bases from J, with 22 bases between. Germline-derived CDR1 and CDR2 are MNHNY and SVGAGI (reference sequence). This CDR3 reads CASSPQGHNREAYNSPLHF. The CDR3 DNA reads TGTGCCAGCAGTCCCCAGGGGCACAATCGGGAGGCCTATAATTCACCCCTCCACTTT.

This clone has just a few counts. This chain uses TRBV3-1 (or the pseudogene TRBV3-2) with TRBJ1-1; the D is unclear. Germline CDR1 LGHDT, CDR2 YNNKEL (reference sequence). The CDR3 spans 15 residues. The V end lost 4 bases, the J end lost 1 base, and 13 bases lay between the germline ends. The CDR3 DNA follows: TGTGCCAGCAGCCTCCCGAGATCTCCGAACACTGAAGCTTTCTTT. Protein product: CASSLPRSPNTEAFF.

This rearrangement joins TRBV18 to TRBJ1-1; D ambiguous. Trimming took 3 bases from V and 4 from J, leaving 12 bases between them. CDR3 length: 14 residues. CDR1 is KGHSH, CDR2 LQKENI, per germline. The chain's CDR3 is CASSPSDGSTEAFF. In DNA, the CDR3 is TGTGCCAGCTCACCTTCAGATGGCAGCACTGAAGCTTTCTTT. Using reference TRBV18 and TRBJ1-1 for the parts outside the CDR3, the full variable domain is NAGVMQNPRHLVRRRGQEARLRCSPMKGHSHVYWYRQLPEEGLKFMVYLQKENIIDESGMPKERFSAEFPKEGPSILRIQQVVRGDSAAYFCASSPSDGSTEAFFGQGTRLTVV.

The CDR3 DNA reads TGTGCCAGCAGTGTCATTGGGGGACAGGGATCCTACGAGCAGTACTTC. It translates to CASSVIGGQGSYEQYF. The chain couples TRBV6-6 to TRBJ2-7; 9 bases map to TRBD1. Germline CDR1 is MNHNY and CDR2 is SVGAGI (reference sequence). The CDR3 covers 16 residues. Losses at the gene ends were 5 bases for V and 1 base for J; bases not matched to a gene: 9.

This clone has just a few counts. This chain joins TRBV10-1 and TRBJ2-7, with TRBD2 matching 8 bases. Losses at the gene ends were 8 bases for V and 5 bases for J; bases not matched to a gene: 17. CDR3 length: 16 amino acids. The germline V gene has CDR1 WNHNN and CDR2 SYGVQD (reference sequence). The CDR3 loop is CASSPPGPAGVHEQYF. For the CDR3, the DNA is TGCGCCAGCTCCCCCCCCGGACCAGCGGGGGTTCACGAGCAGTACTTC.

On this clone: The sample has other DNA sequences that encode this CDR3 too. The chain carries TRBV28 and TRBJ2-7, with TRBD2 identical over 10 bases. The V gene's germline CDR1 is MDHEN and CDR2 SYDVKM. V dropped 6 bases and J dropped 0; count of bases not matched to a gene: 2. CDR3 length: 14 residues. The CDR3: CASRRTSGSYEQYF. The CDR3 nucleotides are TGTGCCAGCAGGAGGACTAGCGGCTCCTACGAGCAGTACTTC.

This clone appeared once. In DNA, the CDR3 is TGTGCCCTGGCCTCTAGCACAGATACGCAGTATTTT. This gives the protein CALASSTDTQYF. This chain uses TRBV30 with TRBJ2-3; D uncertain. CDR3 size: 12 residues. Germline V gives CDR1 GTSNPN, CDR2 SVGIG (reference sequence). V shed 8 bases and J shed 0 bases, with 9 bases lying between them.

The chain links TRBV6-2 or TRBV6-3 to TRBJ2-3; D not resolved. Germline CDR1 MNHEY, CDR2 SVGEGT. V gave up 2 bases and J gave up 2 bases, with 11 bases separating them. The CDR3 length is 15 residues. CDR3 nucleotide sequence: TGTGCCAGCAGTTACCCCCGGGTTTCCACAGATACGCAGTATTTT. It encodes CASSYPRVSTDTQYF.

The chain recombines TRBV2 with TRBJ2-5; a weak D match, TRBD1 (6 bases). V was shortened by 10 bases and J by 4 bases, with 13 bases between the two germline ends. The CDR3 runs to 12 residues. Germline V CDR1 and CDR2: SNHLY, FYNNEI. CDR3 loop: CATRQETETQYF. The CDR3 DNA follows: TGTGCCACCCGACAGGAGACAGAGACCCAGTACTTC.

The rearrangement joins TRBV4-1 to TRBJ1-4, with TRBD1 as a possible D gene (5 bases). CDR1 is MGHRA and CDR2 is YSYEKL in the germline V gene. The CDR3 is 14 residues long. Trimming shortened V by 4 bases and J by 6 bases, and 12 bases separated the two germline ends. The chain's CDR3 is CASSPDPGDEKLFF. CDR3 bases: TGCGCCAGCAGCCCAGACCCGGGGGATGAAAAACTGTTTTTT.

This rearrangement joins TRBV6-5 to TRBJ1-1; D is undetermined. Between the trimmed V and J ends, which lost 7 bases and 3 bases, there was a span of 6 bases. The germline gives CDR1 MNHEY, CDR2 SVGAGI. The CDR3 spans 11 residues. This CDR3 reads CASTGYTEAFF. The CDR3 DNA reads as TGTGCCAGCACCGGGTACACTGAAGCTTTCTTT.

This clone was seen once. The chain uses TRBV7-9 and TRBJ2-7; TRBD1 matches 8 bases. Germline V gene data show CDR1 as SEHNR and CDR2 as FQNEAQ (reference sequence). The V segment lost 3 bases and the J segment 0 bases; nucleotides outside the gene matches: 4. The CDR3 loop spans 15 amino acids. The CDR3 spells CASSLTGAVSYEQYF. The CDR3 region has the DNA TGTGCCAGCAGCTTGACAGGGGCCGTCTCCTACGAGCAGTACTTC.

The CDR3 region is CASGDRGTGELFF. In nucleotides, the CDR3 is TGTGCCAGCGGGGACAGGGGGACCGGGGAGCTGTTTTTT. The chain is built from TRBV6-4 and TRBJ2-2; TRBD1 matches 11 bases. V shed 8 bases and J 5 bases; nucleotides not matched to a gene: 1. This CDR3 has 13 amino acids. Germline CDR1 reads MRHNA; CDR2 reads SNTAGT.

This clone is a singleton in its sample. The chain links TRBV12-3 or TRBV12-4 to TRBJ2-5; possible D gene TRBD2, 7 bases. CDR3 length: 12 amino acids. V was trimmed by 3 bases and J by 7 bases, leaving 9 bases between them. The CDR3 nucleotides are TGTGCCAGCAGTTTGGGGGGGGCGACCCAGTACTTC. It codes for CASSLGGATQYF.

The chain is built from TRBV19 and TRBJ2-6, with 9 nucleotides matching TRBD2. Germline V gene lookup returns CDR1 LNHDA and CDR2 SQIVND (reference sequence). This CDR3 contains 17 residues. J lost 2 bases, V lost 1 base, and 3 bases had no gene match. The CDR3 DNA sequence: TGTGCCAGTAGTATAGTTAGCGGGAGTACTGGGGCCAACGTCCTGACTTTC. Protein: CASSIVSGSTGANVLTF.

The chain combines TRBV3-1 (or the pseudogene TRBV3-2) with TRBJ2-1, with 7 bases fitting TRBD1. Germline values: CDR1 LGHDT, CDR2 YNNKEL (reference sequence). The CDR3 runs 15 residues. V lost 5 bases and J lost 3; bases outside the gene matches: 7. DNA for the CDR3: TGTGCCAGCAGCGTGACTGACAGGGTCTACAATGAGCAGTTCTTC. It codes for CASSVTDRVYNEQFF.

In nucleotides, the CDR3 is TGTGCCTGGAGCCCTAGCATTCATGAGCAGTTCTTC. The encoded protein is CAWSPSIHEQFF. V is TRBV30 and J is TRBJ2-1; tentatively, D is TRBD2 (5 bases). Germline V gene sequence: CDR1 GTSNPN, CDR2 SVGIG (reference sequence). V lost 3 bases and J 8 bases, leaving 11 bases between the germline ends. The CDR3 spans 12 residues. The variable domain in full, completed from reference TRBV30 and TRBJ2-1, reads SQTIHQWPATLVQPVGSPLSLECTVEGTSNPNLYWYRQAAGRGLQLLFYSVGIGQISSEVPQNLSASRPQDRQFILSSKKLLLSDSGFYLCAWSPSIHEQFFGPGTRLTVL.

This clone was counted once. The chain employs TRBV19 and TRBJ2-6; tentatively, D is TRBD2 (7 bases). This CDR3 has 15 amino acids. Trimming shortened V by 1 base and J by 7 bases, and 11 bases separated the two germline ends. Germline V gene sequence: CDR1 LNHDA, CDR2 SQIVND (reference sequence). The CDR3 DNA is TGTGCCAGTAGTATAGTGGCGGGGGCAGCCAACGTCCTGACTTTC. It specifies CASSIVAGAANVLTF.

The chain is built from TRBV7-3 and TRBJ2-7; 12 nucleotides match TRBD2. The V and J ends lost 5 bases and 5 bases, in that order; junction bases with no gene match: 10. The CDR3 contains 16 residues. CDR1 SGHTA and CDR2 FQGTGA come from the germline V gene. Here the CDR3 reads CASSHRTSGTGHEQYF. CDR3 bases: TGTGCCAGCAGCCATAGGACTAGCGGGACAGGGCACGAGCAGTACTTC. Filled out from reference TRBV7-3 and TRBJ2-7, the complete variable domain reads GAGVSQTPSNKVTEKGKYVELRCDPISGHTALYWYRQSLGQGPEFLIYFQGTGAADDSGLPNDRFFAVRPEGSVSTLKIQRTERGDSAVYLCASSHRTSGTGHEQYFGPGTRLTVT.

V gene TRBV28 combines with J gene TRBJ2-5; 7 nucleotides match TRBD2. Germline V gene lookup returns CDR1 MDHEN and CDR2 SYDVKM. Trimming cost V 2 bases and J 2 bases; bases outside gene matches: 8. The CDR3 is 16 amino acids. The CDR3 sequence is CASSLLGGRTQETQYF. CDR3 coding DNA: TGTGCCAGCAGTTTACTAGGCGGGAGAACTCAAGAGACCCAGTACTTC.

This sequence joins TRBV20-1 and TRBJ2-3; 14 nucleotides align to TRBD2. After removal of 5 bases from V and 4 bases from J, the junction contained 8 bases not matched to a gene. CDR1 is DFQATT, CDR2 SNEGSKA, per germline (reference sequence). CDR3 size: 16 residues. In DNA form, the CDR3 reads TGCAGTGCTCGTGATTGGACTAGCGGGAGGTCAGATACGCAGTATTTT. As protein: CSARDWTSGRSDTQYF.

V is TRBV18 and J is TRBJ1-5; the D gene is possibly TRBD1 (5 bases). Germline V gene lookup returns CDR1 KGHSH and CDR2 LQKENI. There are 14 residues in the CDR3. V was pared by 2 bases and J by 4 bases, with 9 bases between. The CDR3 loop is CASSPTDSNQPQHF. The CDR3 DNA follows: TGTGCCAGCTCACCAACCGACAGTAATCAGCCCCAGCATTTT.

Here the CDR3 DNA reads TGTGCCAGCAGCCGCGGGGGGGTCGGTGAGCAGTTCTTC. It is translated as CASSRGGVGEQFF. This chain links TRBV7-6 with TRBJ2-1; TRBD2 aligns across 9 bases. CDR1 and CDR2 from the germline V gene are SGHVS and FNYEAQ. There are 13 residues in the CDR3. Germline trimming cut 5 bases from V and 9 bases from J; bases unmatched to any gene: 5.

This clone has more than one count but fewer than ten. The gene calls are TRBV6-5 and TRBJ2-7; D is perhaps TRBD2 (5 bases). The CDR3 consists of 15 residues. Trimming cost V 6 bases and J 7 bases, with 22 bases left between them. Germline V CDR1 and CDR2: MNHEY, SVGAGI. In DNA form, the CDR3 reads TGTGCCAGCAGGGGAGAAAACCAGGCTTTCGGGGAGCAGTACTTC. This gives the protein CASRGENQAFGEQYF.

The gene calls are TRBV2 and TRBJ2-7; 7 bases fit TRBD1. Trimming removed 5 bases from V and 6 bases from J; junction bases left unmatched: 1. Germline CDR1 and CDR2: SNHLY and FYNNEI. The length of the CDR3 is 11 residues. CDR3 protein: CASSYRGEQYF. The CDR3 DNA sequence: TGTGCCAGCAGTTACAGGGGCGAGCAGTACTTC. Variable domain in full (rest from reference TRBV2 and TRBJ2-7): EPEVTQTPSHQVTQMGQEVILRCVPISNHLYFYWYRQILGQKVEFLVSFYNNEISEKSEIFDDQFSVERPDGSNFTLKIRSTKLEDSAMYFCASSYRGEQYFGPGTRLTVT.

The CDR3 DNA sequence: TGTGCCAGCAGCGCCGAGGGACTAGCATTCTCCTACGAGCAGTACTTC. Protein sequence: CASSAEGLAFSYEQYF. The rearrangement joins TRBV9 to TRBJ2-7, with 9 nucleotides matching TRBD2. The CDR3 is made up of 16 amino acids. Germline loops: CDR1 SGDLS, CDR2 YYNGEE. Losses at the gene ends were 3 bases for V and 0 bases for J; bases not matched to a gene: 7.

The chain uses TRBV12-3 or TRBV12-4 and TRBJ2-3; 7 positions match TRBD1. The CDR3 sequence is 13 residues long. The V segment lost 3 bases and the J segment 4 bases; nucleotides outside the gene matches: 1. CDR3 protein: CASSFQGADTQYF. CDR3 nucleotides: TGTGCCAGCAGTTTTCAGGGGGCAGATACGCAGTATTTT.

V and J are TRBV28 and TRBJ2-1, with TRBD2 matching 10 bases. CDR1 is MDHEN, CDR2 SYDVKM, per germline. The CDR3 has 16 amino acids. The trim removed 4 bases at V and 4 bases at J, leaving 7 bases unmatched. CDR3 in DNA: TGTGCCAGCAGTTCCTTGACTAGCGGGTTTTACAATGAGCAGTTCTTC. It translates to CASSSLTSGFYNEQFF.

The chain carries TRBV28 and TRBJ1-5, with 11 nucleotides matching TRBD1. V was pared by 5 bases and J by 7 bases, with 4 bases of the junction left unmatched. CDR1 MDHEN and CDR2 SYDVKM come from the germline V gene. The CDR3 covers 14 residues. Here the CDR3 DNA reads TGTGCCAGCAGTCGGACAGGGGGCTGGCAGCCCCAGCATTTT. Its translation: CASSRTGGWQPQHF.